This T cell receptor (beta chain) was identified in a study of immune characterization of retroperitoneal liposarcoma. TCRdb itself ran the PCR reads through MiXCR, one entry per CDR3 protein. The table shows a few thousand distinct CDR3 sequences, with 45% to 55% occurring only once. The CDR3 contains 11 residues. Looked up from germline, CDR1 is MNHNS and CDR2 is SASEGT. V lost 6 bases, J lost 4 bases, and 5 bases lay in between. The clonotype comes from a female donor with retroperitoneal liposarcoma. The chain uses TRBV6-1 and TRBJ2-3; no definite D call. The sequenced sample was tumor tissue. CDR3 residues: CASRSSDTQYF. In nucleotides, the CDR3 is TGTGCCAGCAGGTCCTCAGATACGCAGTATTTT.